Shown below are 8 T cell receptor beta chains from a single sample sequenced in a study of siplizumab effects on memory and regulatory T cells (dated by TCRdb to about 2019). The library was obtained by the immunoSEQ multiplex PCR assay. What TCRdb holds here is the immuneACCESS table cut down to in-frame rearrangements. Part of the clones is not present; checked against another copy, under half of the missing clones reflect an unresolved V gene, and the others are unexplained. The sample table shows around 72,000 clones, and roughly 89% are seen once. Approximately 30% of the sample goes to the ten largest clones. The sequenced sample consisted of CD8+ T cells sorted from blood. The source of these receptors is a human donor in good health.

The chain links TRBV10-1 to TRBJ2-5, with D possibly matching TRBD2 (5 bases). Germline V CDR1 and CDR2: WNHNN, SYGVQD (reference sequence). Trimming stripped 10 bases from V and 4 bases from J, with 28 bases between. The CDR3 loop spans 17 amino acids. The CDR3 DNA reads TGCGCCATCGAACGTGGGAGTCATTTCCCAATTGTAGAGACCCAGTACTTC. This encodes CAIERGSHFPIVETQYF.

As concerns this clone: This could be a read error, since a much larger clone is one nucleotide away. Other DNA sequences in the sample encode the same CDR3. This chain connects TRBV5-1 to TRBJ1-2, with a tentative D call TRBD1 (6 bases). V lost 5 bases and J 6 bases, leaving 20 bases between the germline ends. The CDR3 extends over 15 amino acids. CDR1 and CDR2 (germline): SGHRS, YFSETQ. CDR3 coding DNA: TGCGCCAGCAGACCGGCTGGGCAGGGGATAAATGGCTACACCTTC. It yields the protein CASRPAGQGINGYTF.

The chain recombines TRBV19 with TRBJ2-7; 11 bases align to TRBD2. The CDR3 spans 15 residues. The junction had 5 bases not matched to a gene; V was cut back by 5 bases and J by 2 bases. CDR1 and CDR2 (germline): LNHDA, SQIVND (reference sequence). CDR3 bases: TGTGCCAGTAGTGCTAAACTAGCGGGGGCCTACGAGCAGTACTTC. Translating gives CASSAKLAGAYEQYF.

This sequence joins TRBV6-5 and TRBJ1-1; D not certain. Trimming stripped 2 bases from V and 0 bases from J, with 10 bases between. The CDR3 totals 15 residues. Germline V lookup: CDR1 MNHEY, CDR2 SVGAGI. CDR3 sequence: CASSYRSELNTEAFF. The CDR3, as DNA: TGTGCCAGCAGTTACCGTTCGGAGTTGAACACTGAAGCTTTCTTT.

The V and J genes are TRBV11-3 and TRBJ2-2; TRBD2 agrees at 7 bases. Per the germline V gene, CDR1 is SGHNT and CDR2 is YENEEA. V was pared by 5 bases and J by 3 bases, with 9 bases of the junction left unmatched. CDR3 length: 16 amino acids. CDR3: CASSMTSGEDTGELFF. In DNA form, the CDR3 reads TGTGCCAGCAGCATGACAAGCGGGGAGGACACCGGGGAGCTGTTTTTT.

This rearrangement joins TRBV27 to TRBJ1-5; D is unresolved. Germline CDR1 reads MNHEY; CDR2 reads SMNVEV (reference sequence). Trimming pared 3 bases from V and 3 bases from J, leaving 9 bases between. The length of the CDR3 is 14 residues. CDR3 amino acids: CASSFSGSNQPQHF. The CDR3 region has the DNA TGTGCCAGCAGTTTTTCGGGTTCCAATCAGCCCCAGCATTTT.

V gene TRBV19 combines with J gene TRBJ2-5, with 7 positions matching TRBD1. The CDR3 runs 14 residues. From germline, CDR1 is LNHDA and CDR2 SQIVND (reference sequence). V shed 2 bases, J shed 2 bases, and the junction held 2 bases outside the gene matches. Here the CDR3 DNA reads TGTGCCAGTAGTATAAGGGGGCCACAAGAGACCCAGTACTTC. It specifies CASSIRGPQETQYF.

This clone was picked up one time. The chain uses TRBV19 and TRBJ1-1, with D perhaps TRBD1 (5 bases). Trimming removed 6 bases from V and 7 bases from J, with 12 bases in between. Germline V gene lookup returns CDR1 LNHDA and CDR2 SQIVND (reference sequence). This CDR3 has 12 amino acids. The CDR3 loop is CASSLGDIEAFF. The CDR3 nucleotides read TGTGCCAGTAGCCTGGGGGATATTGAAGCTTTCTTT.